This T cell receptor beta chain was recovered during a study of T cell responses to AZD1222 COVID-19 vaccine. Across the study: Pooling covered second doses at about 4 or about 12 weeks. The study's findings and limits: Clonal diversity may have been underestimated, and the donors were mostly white British, with more females than males. Only 5 or 6 people who got AZD1222 tested seropositive at baseline. Repertoires were sampled only after the peak T cell response.

As for this clone: Its antigen is still unknown.

TCRdb's copy holds only in-frame clones and misses some; the assay was immunoSEQ multiplex PCR. The table lists around 66,000 clones, roughly 87% of them singletons, with roughly 17% in the top ten. Per the germline V gene, CDR1 is KGHSH and CDR2 is LQKENI. The CDR3 consists of 14 residues. V was shortened by 4 bases and J by 7 bases, with 11 bases between the two germline ends. This TCR came from an adult in good health. The material sequenced was peripheral blood, taken on day 0 of AZD1222 vaccination. The J gene is TRBJ1-6, the V gene TRBV18; D possibly corresponds to TRBD1 (6 bases). CDR3 sequence reads: CASSLQGKNSPLHF. The CDR3 DNA follows: TGTGCCAGCTCACTGCAGGGGAAGAATTCACCCCTCCACTTT.